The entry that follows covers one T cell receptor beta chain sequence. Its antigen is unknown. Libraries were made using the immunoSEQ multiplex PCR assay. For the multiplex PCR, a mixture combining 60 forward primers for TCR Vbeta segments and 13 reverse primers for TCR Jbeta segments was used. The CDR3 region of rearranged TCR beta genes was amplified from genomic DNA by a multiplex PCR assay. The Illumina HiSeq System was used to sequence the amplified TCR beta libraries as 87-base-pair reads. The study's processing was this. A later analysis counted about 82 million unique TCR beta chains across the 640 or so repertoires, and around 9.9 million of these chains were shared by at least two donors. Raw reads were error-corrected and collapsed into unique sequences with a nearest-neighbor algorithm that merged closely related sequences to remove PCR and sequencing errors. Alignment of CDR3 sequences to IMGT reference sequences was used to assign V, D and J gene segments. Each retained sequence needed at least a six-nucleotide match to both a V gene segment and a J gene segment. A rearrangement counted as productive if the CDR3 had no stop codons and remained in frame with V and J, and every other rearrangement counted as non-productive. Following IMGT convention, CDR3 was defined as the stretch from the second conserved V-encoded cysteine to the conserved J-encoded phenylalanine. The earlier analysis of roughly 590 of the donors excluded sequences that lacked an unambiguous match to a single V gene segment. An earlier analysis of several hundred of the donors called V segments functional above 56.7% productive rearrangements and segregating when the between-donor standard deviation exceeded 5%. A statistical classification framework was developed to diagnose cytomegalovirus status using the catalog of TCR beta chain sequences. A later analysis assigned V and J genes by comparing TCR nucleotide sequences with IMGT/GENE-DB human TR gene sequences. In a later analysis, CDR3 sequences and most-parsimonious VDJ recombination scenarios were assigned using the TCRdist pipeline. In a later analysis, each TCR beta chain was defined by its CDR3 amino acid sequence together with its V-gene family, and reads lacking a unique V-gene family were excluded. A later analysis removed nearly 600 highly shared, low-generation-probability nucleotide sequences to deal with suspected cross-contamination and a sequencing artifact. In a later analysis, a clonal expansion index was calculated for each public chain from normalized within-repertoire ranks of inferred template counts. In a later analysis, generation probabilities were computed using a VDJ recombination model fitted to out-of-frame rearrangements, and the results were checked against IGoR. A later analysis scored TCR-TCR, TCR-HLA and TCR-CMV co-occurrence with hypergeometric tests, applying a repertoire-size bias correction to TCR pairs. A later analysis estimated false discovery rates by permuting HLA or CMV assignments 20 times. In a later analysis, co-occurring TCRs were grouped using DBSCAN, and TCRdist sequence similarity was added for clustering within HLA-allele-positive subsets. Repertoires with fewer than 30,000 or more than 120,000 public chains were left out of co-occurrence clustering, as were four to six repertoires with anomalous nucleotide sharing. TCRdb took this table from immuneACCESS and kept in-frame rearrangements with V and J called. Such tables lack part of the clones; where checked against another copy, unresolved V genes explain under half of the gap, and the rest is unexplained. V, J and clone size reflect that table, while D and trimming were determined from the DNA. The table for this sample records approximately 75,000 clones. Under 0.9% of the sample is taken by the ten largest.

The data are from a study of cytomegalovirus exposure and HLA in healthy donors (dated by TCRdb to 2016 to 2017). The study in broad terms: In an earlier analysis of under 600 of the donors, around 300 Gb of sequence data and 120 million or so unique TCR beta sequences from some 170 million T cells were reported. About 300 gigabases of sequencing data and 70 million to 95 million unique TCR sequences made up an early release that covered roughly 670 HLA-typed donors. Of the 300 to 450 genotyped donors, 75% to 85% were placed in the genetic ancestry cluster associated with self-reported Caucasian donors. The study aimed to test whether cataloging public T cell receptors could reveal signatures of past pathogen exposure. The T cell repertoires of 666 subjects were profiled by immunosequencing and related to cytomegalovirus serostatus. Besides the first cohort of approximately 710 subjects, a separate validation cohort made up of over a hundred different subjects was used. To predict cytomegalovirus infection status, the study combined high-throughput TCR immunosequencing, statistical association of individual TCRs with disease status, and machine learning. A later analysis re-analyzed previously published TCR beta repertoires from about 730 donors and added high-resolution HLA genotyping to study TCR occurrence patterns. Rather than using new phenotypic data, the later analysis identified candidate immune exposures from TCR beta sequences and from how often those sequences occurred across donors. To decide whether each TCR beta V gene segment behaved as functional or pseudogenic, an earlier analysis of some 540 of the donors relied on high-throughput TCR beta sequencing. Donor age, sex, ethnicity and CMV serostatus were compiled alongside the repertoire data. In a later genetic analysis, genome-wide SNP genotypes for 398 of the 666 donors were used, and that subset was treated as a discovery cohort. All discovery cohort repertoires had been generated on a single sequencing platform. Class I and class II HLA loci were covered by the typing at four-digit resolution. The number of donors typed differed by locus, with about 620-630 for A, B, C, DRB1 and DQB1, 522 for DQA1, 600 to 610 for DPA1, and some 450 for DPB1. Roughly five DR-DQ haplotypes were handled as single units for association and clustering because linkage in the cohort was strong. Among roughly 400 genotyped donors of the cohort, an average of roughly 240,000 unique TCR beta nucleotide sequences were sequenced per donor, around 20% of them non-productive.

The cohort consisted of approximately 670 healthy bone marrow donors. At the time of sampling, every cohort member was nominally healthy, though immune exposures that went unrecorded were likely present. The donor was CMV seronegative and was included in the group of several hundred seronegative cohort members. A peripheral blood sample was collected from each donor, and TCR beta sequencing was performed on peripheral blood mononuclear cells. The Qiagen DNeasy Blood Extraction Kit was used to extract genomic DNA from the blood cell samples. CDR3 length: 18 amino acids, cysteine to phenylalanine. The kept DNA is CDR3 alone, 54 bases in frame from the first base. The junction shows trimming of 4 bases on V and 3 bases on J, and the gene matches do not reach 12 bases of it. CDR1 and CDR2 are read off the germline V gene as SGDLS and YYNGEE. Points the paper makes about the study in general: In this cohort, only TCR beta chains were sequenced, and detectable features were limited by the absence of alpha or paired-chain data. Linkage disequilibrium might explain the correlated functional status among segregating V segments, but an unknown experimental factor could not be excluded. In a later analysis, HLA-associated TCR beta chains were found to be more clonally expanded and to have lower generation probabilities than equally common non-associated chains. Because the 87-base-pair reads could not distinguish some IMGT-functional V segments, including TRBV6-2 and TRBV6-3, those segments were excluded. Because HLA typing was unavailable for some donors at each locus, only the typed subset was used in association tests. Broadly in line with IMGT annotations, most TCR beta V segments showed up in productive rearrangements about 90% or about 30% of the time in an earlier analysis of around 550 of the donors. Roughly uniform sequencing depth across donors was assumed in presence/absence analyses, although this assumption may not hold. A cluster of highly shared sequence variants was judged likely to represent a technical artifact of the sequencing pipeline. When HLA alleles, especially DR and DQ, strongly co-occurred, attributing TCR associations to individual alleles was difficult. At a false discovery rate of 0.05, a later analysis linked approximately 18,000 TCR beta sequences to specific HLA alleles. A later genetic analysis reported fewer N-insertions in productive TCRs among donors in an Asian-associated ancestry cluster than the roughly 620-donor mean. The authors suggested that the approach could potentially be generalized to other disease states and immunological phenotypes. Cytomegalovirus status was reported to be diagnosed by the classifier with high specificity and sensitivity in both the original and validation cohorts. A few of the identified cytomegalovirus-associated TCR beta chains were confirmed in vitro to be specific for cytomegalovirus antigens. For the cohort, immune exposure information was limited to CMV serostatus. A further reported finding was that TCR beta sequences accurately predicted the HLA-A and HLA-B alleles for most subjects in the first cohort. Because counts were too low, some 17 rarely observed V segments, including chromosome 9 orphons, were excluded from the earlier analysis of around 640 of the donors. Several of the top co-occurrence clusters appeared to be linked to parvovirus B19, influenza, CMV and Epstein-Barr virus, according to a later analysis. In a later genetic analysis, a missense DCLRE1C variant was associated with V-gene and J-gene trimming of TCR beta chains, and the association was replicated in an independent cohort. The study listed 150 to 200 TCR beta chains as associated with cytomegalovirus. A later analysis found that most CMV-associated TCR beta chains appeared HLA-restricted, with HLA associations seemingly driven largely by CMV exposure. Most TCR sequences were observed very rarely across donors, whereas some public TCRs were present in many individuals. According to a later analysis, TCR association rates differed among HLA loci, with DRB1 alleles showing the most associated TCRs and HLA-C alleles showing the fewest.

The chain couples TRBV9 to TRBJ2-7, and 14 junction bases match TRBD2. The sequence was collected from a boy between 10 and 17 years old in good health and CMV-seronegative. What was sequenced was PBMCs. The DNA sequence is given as TGTGCCAGCAGCTGGACTAGCGGGGGGCCTCTTTTAATCTACGAGCAGTACTTC. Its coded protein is CASSWTSGGPLLIYEQYF.